This is a list of T cell receptor beta chains from one sample in a study of T cells in Graves' hyperthyroidism and ophthalmopathy. Via MiXCR, TCRdb re-called the multiplex PCR reads, giving one row per CDR3 protein. Of hundreds of thousands of distinct CDR3 sequences in the sample, around 13% were seen once. Sequenced material: blood. The receptors were sampled from a woman aged 40 to 50 with Graves' hyperthyroidism. The CDR3 runs from the conserved cysteine through the conserved F or W. D genes are given only for firm matches. Size tells how often a clone was seen (once, few, many) or the class of an expanded clone, and some rows leave it out.

D gene,V gene,J gene,clone size,CDR3 DNA,CDR3 protein
NA,TRBV28,TRBJ2-7,few,TGTGCCAGCAGTAACCGGGGGGCTTACGAGCAGTACTTC,CASSNRGAYEQYF
TRBD1,TRBV28,TRBJ1-2,many,TGTGCCAGCAGTTTGACCGGGACAGGGGTCTATGGCTACACCTTC,CASSLTGTGVYGYTF
NA,TRBV5-1,TRBJ2-7,many,TGCGCCAGCAGCTTGGGTGGGAACTCCTACGAGCAGTACTTC,CASSLGGNSYEQYF
NA,TRBV2,TRBJ2-3,few,TGTGCCAGGGGGGGCAGGGAGCTCACAGATACGCAGTATTTT,CARGGRELTDTQYF
NA,TRBV5-4,TRBJ2-7,few,TGTGCCAGCAGCTTGGGGCAGGGGCCGAGGGAGCAGTACTTC,CASSLGQGPREQYF
NA,TRBV20-1,TRBJ2-7,once,TGCAGTGCTAGAGTGTCCGGGGCCAGCTACAATGAGCAGTACTTC,CSARVSGASYNEQYF
NA,TRBV15,TRBJ1-5,NA,TGTGCCACCAGCAACCCGACAGTTCTAGGTCAGCCCCAGCATTTT,CATSNPTVLGQPQHF
NA,TRBV12-3/TRBV12-4,TRBJ1-5,few,TGTGCCAGCAGTTTAACAAGTGGGCCCCAGCATTTT,CASSLTSGPQHF
TRBD2,TRBV7-9,TRBJ2-1,many,TGTGCCAGCAGCTTAAAGGGCGGGAGCTCCTACAATGAGCAGTTCTTC,CASSLKGGSSYNEQFF
NA,TRBV10-3,TRBJ1-1,many,TGTGCCATCAGTGGCGGGGTAGAAGCTTTCTTT,CAISGGVEAFF
NA,TRBV3-1,TRBJ2-7,many,TGTGCCAGCAGCAGGGACCATTCCTACGAGCAGTACTTC,CASSRDHSYEQYF
TRBD2,TRBV6-1,TRBJ2-5,NA,TGTGCCAGCATGGGACTAGCGGGTACCTACTTC,CASMGLAGTYF
NA,TRBV28,TRBJ1-1,few,TGTGCCAGCAGGACCCCGGTGGAGAACACTGAAGCTTTCTTT,CASRTPVENTEAFF
NA,TRBV12-3/TRBV12-4,TRBJ2-5,many,TGTGCCAGCAGTCTACGAACCAGCGGATTGTACCAAGAGACCCAGTACTTC,CASSLRTSGLYQETQYF
TRBD2,TRBV7-2,TRBJ2-1,many,TGTGCCAGCAGCCCCTGGACTAGCAGCAATGAGCAGTTCTTC,CASSPWTSSNEQFF
NA,TRBV28,TRBJ2-2,few,TGTGCCACGAGGCAGTTCACCGGGGAGCTGTTTTTT,CATRQFTGELFF
TRBD1,TRBV7-9,TRBJ1-1,few,TGTGCCAGCAGCTTAATCGCAGGGGGAGAGTACACTGAAGCTTTCTTT,CASSLIAGGEYTEAFF
NA,TRBV5-1,TRBJ1-2,many,TGCGCCAGCAGCTTGGATGGAATTGGATATGGCTACACCTTC,CASSLDGIGYGYTF
TRBD1,TRBV10-1,TRBJ1-1,many,TGCGCCAGCAGCGCGGGACAGAGAACTGAAGCTTTCTTT,CASSAGQRTEAFF
NA,TRBV7-3,TRBJ2-7,many,TGTGCCAGCAGCTTATACGAAGCGACCGAGCAGTACTTC,CASSLYEATEQYF
NA,TRBV28,TRBJ1-5,many,TGTGCCAGCAGCCCTGGACAGACTATGCCTCAGCCCCAGCATTTT,CASSPGQTMPQPQHF
TRBD1,TRBV18,TRBJ2-7,few,TGTGCCAGCTCACAATTACCGGGACAGGGGGACTACGAGCAGTACTTC,CASSQLPGQGDYEQYF
TRBD2,TRBV3-1,TRBJ2-1,many,TGTGCCAGCAGCCAGGGGACTAGAGTTTCGGGTGAGCAGTTCTTC,CASSQGTRVSGEQFF
NA,TRBV5-1,TRBJ2-4,NA,TGCGCCAGCAGCCTACTGCGGACAGAGATAGCCAAAAACATTCAGTACTTC,CASSLLRTEIAKNIQYF
NA,TRBV7-8,TRBJ2-5,many,TGTGCCAGCAGCCGGAATCCGGGCCACCAAGAGACCCAGTACTTC,CASSRNPGHQETQYF
NA,TRBV20-1,TRBJ2-7,many,TGCAGTGCCTTCTGGCCTTTAGGGGTCGGCGAGCAGTACTTC,CSAFWPLGVGEQYF
NA,TRBV6-1,TRBJ1-2,many,TGTGCCAGCAGATCCGGGACCGACGGCTACACCTTC,CASRSGTDGYTF
NA,TRBV5-1,TRBJ2-2,NA,TGCGCCAGCAGCTTCCCGGGAGTGGGAGTCACCGGGGAGCTGTTTTTT,CASSFPGVGVTGELFF
NA,TRBV2,TRBJ1-5,few,TGTGCCAGCAAGTTCGGGGTGCCCAATCAGCCCCAGCATTTT,CASKFGVPNQPQHF
TRBD1,TRBV6-1,TRBJ2-3,few,TGTGCCAGCAGGCAGGACAGGGTAGGAGATACGCAGTATTTT,CASRQDRVGDTQYF
NA,TRBV30,TRBJ1-2,many,TGTGCCTGGATGGGCAGGAACTATGGCTACACCTTC,CAWMGRNYGYTF
NA,TRBV29-1,TRBJ2-5,few,TGCAGCGTTACCGGGGAGCTGGGCCAAGAGACCCAGTACTTC,CSVTGELGQETQYF
TRBD1,TRBV7-3,TRBJ1-1,few,TGTGCCAGCAGCACAGGACAGGGGGAGGCTTTCTTT,CASSTGQGEAFF
TRBD1,TRBV28,TRBJ1-1,many,TGTGCCAGCAGTCAAAGACAGGGGACCAACATGAACACTGAAGCTTTCTTT,CASSQRQGTNMNTEAFF
TRBD1,TRBV11-2,TRBJ2-5,many,TGTGCCAGCAGCGGGGGACAGGGGGCAGAGACCCAGTACTTC,CASSGGQGAETQYF
NA,TRBV28,TRBJ1-4,many,TGTGCCAGCAGACCCAGTGGCATTAGTGAAAAACTGTTTTTT,CASRPSGISEKLFF
NA,TRBV27,TRBJ2-7,many,TGTGCCAGCAGTTTAATTCACCCGGAGGGGTACGAGCAGTACTTC,CASSLIHPEGYEQYF